This T cell receptor (beta chain) originates from a study of T cells in Graves' hyperthyroidism and ophthalmopathy. Turning to the study itself: Peripheral blood was collected at initial diagnosis, before any treatment.

This clonotype was counted between two and nine times. Amplification of TCR beta CDR3 regions was performed using RNA transcripts as template. First-round RT-PCR targeting the TCR CDR3 was performed with the HTBI primer set. One entry per CDR3 protein results from TCRdb running MiXCR on the multiplex PCR reads. The sample includes over 500,000 distinct CDR3 sequences, approximately 17% of them seen just once. This CDR3 region has 16 residues. V lost 4 bases, J lost 2 bases, and 10 bases stayed unmatched. CDR1 is SGDLS, CDR2 YYNGEE, per germline. The cohort's ophthalmopathy patients, a group with duration under 3 months, had a Clinical Activity Score of at least 3 and a NOSPECS grade of at least 4.

The receptor's source is a woman between 18 and 30 years old with Graves' ophthalmopathy. The V and J genes are TRBV9 and TRBJ1-1; TRBD1 aligns across 8 bases. Sequenced: blood. In DNA form, the CDR3 reads TGTGCCAGCAGCCCAGGGGGTACAGGGGGAAACACTGAAGCTTTCTTT. Translation gives CASSPGGTGGNTEAFF.